This TCR beta chain was sequenced in a study of cytomegalovirus exposure and HLA in healthy donors. Libraries were prepared by immunoSEQ multiplex PCR; TCRdb keeps only in-frame clonotypes and omits some of them. The repertoire holds tens of thousands of clones, approximately 95% seen once, with less than 4% in the top ten. Note on this clone: Its antigen remains unknown.

The CDR3 length is 16 residues. From germline, CDR1 is SGHAT and CDR2 FQNNGV. The V and J ends lost 5 bases and 8 bases, in that order; junction bases with no gene match: 17. Study-level findings and limits: Many donors shared some public TCRs, even though most TCR sequences were rare.

The sequenced sample consisted of PBMCs. The TCR comes from a man between 18 and 29 years old in good health and CMV-seronegative. The chain carries TRBV11-2 and TRBJ2-5, with TRBD1 identical over 7 bases. The CDR3 sequence: CASSPPRTGSSSTQYF. In DNA, the CDR3 is TGTGCCAGCAGCCCCCCCCGGACAGGTAGTTCGAGTACCCAGTACTTC.